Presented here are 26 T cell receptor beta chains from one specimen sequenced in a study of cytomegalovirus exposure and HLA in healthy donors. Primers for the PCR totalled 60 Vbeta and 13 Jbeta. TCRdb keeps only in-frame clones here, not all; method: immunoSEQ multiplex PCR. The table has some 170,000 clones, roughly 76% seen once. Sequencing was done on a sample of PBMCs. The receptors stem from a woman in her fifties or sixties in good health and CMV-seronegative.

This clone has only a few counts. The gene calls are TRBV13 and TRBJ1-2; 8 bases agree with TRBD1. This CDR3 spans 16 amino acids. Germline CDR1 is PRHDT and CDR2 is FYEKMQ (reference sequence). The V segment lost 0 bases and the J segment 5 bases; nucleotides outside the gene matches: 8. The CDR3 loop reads CASSLGWAGGEYGYTF. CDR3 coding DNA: TGTGCCAGCAGCTTAGGGTGGGCAGGGGGCGAATATGGCTACACCTTC. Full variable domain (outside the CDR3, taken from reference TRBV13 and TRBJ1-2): AAGVIQSPRHLIKEKRETATLKCYPIPRHDTVYWYQQGPGQDPQFLISFYEKMQSDKGSIPDRFSAQQFSDYHSELNMSSLELGDSALYFCASSLGWAGGEYGYTFGSGTRLTVV.

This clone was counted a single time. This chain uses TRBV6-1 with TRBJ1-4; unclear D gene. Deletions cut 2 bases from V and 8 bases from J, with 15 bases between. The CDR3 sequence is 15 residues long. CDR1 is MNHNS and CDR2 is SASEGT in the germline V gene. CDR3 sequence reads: CASSERRRREEKLFF. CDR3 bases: TGTGCCAGCAGTGAAAGGCGCAGGCGGGAAGAAAAACTGTTTTTT.

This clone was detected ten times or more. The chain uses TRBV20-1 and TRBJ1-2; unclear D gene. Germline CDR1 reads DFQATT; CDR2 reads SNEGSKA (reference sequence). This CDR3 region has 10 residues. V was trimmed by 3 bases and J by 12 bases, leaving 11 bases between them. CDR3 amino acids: CSARAVGDTF. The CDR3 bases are TGCAGTGCTAGGGCCGTCGGGGACACCTTC.

Here the CDR3 DNA reads TGTGCCAGCAGTTTCGAGACAGCGAACACTGAAGCTTTCTTT. Translated, it gives CASSFETANTEAFF. The V call is TRBV27, the J call TRBJ1-1; weak D call: TRBD1 (5 bases). Trimming cost V 3 bases and J 1 base, with 9 bases left between them. The CDR3 runs 14 residues. From germline, CDR1 is MNHEY and CDR2 SMNVEV (reference sequence).

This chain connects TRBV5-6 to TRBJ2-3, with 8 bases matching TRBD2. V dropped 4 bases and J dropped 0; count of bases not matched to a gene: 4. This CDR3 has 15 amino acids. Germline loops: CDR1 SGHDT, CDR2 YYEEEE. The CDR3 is CASSITGGSTDTQYF. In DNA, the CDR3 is TGTGCCAGCAGCATTACGGGGGGGAGCACAGATACGCAGTATTTT. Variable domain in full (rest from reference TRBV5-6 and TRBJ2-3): DAGVTQSPTHLIKTRGQQVTLRCSPKSGHDTVSWYQQALGQGPQFIFQYYEEEERQRGNFPDRFSGHQFPNYSSELNVNALLLGDSALYLCASSITGGSTDTQYFGPGTRLTVL.

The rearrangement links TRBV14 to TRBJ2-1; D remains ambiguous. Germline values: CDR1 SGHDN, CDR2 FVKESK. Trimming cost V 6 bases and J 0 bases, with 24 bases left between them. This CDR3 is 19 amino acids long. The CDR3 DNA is TGTGCCAGCAGTCCTCCTTCGACGACTCTTCCTAGCTCCTACAATGAGCAGTTCTTC. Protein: CASSPPSTTLPSSYNEQFF.

The CDR3 DNA follows: TGTGCCAGCAGTTCCCTGACTAGCGGGAGATTGGGGGGGGGCTACGAGCAGTACTTC. This gives the protein CASSSLTSGRLGGGYEQYF. The J gene is TRBJ2-7, the V gene TRBV27; 12 bases align to TRBD2. The CDR3 extends over 19 amino acids. Germline CDR1 and CDR2: MNHEY and SMNVEV (reference sequence). V shed 4 bases, J shed 3 bases, and the junction held 16 bases outside the gene matches.

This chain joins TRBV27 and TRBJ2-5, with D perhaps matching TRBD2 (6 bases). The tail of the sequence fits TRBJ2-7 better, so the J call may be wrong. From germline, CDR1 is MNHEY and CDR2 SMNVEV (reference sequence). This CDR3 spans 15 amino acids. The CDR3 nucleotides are TGTGCCAGCGCCTACTCTAGCAGGAGGGCTGCCGAGCAGTACTTC. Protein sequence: CASAYSSRRAAEQYF.

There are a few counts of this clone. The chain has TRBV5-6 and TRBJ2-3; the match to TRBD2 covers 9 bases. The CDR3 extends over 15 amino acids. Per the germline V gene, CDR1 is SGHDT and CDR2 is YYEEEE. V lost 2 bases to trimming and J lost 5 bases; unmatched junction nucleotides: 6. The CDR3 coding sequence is TGTGCCAGCAGCTTAAGCGGGAGGAAGTTAGATACGCAGTATTTT. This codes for CASSLSGRKLDTQYF.

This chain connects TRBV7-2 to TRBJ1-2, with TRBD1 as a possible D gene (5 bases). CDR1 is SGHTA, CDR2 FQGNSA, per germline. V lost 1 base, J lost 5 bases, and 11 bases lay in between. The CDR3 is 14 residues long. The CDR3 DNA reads TGTGCCAGCAGCTTAGGACAGTCCGCATATGGCTACACCTTC. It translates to CASSLGQSAYGYTF.

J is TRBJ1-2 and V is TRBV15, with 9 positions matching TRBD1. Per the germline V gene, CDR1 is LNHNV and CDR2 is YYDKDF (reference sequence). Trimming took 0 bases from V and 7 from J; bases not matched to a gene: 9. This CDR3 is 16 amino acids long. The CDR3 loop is CATSRDHGTGGCGYTF. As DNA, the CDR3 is TGTGCCACCAGCAGAGATCATGGAACAGGGGGCTGTGGCTACACCTTC.

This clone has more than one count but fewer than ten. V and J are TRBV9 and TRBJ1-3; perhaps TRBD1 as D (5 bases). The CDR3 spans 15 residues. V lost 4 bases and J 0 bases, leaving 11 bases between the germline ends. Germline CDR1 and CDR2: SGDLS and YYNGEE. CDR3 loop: CASSFRGSSGNTIYF. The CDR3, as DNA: TGTGCCAGCAGCTTTAGGGGCAGCTCTGGAAACACCATATATTTT.

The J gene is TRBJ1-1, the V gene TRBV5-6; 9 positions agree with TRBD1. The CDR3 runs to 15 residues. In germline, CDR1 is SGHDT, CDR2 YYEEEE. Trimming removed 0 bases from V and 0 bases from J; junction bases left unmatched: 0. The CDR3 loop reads CASSLDRGLNTEAFF. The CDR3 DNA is TGTGCCAGCAGCTTGGACAGGGGGCTGAACACTGAAGCTTTCTTT.

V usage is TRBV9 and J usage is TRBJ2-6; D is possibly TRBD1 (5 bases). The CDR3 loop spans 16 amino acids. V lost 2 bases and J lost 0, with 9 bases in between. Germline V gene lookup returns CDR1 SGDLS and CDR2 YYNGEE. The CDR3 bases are TGTGCCAGCAGCGTTACAGGAACCTCTGGGGCCAACGTCCTGACTTTC. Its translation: CASSVTGTSGANVLTF.

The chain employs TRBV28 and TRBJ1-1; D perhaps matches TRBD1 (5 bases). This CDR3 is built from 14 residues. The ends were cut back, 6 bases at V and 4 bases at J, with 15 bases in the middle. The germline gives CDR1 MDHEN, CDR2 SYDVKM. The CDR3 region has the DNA TGTGCCAGCAGCCCACAGCGGGGCGGCACTGAAGCTTTCTTT. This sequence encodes CASSPQRGGTEAFF.

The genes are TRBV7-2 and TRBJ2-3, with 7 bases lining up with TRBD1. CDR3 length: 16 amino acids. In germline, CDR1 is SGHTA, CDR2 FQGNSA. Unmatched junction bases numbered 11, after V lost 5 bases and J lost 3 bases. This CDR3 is CASSPTGDSLTDTQYF. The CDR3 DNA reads TGTGCCAGCAGCCCGACCGGGGACAGCCTAACAGATACGCAGTATTTT.

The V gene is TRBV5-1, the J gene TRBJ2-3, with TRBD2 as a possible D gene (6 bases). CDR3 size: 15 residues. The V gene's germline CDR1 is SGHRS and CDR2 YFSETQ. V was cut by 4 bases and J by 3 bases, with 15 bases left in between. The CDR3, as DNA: TGCGCCAGCAGCCCCGGACTAACCGTAACAGATACGCAGTATTTT. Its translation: CASSPGLTVTDTQYF.

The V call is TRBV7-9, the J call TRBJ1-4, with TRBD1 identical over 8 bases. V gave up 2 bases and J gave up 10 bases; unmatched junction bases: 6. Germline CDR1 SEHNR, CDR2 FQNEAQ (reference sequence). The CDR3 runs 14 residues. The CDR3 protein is CASSLIQGAGKLFF. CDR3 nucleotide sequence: TGTGCCAGCAGCTTAATCCAGGGGGCCGGAAAACTGTTTTTT.

The CDR3 is CASSDPPGGSSYNEQFF. As DNA, the CDR3 is TGTGCCAGCAGCGACCCCCCGGGTGGGAGCTCCTACAATGAGCAGTTCTTC. The rearrangement uses TRBV9 and TRBJ2-1, with a possible D match to TRBD2 (5 bases). V lost 3 bases and J lost 0, with 16 bases in between. The CDR3 contains 17 residues. From germline, CDR1 is SGDLS and CDR2 YYNGEE.

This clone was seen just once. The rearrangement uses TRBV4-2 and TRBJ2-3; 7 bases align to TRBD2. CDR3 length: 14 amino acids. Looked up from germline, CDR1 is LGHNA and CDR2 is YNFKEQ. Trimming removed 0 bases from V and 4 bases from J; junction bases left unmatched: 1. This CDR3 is CASSQDLAADTQYF. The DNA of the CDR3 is TGTGCCAGCAGCCAAGACCTAGCGGCAGATACGCAGTATTTT.

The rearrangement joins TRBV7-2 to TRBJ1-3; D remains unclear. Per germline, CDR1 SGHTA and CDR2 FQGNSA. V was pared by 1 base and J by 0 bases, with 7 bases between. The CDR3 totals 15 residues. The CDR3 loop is CASSLGAVSGNTIYF. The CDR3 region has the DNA TGTGCCAGCAGCTTAGGAGCTGTCTCTGGAAACACCATATATTTT.

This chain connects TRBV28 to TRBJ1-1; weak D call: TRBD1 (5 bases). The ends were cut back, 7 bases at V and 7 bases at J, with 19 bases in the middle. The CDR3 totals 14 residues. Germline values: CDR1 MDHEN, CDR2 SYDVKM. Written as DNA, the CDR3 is TGTGCCAGCACCCTGGGAGGGGACCGGAGTGAAGCTTTCTTT. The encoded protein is CASTLGGDRSEAFF.

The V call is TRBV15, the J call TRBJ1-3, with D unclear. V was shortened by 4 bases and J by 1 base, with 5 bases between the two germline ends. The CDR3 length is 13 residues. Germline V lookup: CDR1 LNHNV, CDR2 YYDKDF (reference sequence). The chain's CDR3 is CATSIPSGNTIYF. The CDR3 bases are TGTGCCACCAGCATCCCTTCTGGAAACACCATATATTTT.

The CDR3 here is CASSQGGADTEAFF. The CDR3 nucleotides read TGTGCCAGCTCACAAGGAGGTGCGGACACTGAAGCTTTCTTT. V gene TRBV18 combines with J gene TRBJ1-1; D gene ambiguous. The CDR3 runs 14 residues. Germline V gene lookup returns CDR1 KGHSH and CDR2 LQKENI. Trimming stripped 4 bases from V and 3 bases from J, with 12 bases between.

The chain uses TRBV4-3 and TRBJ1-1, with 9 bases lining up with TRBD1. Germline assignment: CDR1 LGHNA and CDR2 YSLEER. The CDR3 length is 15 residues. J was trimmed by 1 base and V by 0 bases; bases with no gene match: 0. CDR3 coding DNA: TGCGCCAGCAGCCAAGAGGACAGGGGGAACACTGAAGCTTTCTTT. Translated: CASSQEDRGNTEAFF.

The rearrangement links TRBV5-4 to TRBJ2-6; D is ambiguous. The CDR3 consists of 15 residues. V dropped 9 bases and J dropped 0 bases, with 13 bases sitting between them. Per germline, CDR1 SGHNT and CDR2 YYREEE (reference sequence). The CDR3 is CATRASVSGANVLTF. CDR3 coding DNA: TGTGCCACCCGTGCGAGTGTCTCTGGGGCCAACGTCCTGACTTTC.